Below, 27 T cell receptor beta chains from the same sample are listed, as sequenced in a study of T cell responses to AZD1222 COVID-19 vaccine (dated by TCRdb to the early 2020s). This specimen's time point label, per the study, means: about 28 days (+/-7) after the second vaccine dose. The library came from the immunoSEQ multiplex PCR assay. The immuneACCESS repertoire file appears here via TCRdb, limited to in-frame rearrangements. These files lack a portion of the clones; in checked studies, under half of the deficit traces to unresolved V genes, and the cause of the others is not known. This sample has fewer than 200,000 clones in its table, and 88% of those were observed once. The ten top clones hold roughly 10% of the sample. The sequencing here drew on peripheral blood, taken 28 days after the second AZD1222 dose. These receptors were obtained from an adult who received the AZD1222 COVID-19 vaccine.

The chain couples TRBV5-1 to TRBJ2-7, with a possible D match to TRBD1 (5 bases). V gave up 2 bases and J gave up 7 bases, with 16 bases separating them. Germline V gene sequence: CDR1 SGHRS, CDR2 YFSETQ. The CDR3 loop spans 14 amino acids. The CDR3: CASSFVDMAGEQYF. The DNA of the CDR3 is TGCGCCAGCAGCTTTGTGGACATGGCCGGGGAGCAGTACTTC.

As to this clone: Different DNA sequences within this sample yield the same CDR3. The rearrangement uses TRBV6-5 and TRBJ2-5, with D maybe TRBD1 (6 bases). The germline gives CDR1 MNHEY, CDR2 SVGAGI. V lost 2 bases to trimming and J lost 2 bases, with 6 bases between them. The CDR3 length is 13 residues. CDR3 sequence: CASSYRGQETQYF. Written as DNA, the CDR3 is TGTGCCAGCAGTTACAGGGGGCAAGAGACCCAGTACTTC.

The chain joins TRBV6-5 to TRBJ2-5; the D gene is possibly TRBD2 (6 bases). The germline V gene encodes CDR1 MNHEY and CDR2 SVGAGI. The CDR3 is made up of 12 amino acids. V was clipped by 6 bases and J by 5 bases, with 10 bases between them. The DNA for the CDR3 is TGTGCCAGCAGAGCTAGCGCGGAGACCCAGTACTTC. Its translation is CASRASAETQYF.

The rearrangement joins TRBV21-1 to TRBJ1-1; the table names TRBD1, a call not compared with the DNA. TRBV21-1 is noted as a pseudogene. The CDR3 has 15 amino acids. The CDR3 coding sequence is TGTGCCAGCAGCAAAGATAGGAAGGGACAGGGGGTAGCTTTCTTT. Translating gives CASSKDRKGQGVAFF.

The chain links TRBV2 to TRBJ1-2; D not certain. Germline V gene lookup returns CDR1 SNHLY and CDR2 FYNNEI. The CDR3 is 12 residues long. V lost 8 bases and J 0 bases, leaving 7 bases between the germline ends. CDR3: CASGVANYGYTF. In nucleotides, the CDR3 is TGTGCCAGCGGGGTAGCTAACTATGGCTACACCTTC.

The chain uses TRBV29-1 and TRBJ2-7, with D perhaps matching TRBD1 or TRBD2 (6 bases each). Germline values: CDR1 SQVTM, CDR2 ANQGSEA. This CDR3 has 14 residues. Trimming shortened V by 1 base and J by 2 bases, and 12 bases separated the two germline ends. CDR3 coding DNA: TGCAGCGTTGAAGGGAAGGGGGGTACCTACGAGCAGTACTTC. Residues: CSVEGKGGTYEQYF.

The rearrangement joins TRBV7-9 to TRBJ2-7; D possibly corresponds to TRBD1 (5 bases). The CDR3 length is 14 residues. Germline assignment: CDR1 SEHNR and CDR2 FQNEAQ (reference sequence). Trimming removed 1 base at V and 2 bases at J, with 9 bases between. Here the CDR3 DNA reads TGTGCCAGCAGCTTAGGGGGCATTACCTACGAGCAGTACTTC. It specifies CASSLGGITYEQYF.

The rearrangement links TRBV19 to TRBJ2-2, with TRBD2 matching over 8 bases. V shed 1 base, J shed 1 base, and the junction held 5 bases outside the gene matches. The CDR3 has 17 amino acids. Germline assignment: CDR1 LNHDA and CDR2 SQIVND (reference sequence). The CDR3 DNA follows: TGTGCCAGTAGTATAGCGGGGGGGCCGGGGAACACCGGGGAGCTGTTTTTT. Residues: CASSIAGGPGNTGELFF.

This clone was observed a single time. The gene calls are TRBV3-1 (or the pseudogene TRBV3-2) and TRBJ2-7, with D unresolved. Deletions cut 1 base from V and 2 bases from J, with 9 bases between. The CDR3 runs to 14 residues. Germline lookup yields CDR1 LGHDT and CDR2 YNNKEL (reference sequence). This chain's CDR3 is CASSQAGGTYEQYF. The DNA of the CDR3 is TGTGCCAGCAGCCAAGCTGGCGGAACCTACGAGCAGTACTTC.

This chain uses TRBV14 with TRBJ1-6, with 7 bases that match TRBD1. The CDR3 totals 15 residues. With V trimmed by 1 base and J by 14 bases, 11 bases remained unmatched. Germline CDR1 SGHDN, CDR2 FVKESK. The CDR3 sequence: CASSQAGQLRQALHF. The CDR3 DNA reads TGTGCCAGCAGCCAAGCGGGACAGTTGAGACAGGCCCTCCACTTT.

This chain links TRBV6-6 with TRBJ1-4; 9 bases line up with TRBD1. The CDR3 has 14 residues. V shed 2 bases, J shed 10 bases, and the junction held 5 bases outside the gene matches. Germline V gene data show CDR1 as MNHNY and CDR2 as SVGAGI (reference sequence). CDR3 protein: CASSYGQGRGKLFF. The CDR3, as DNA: TGTGCCAGCAGTTACGGACAGGGGAGAGGAAAACTGTTTTTT.

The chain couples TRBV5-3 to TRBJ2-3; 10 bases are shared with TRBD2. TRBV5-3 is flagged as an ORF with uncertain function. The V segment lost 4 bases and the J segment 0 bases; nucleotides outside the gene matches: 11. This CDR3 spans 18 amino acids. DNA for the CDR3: TGTGCCAGAAGCCTAGTCAGCGGGGGGGTGACTAGCACAGATACGCAGTATTTT. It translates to CARSLVSGGVTSTDTQYF.

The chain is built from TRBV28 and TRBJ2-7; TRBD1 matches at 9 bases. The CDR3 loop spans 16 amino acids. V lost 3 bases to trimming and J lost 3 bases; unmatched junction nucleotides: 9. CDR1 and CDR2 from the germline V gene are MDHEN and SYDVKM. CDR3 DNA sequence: TGTGCCAGCAGTTTCGTAAGGGGACAGGGTCTCTACGAGCAGTACTTC. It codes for CASSFVRGQGLYEQYF.

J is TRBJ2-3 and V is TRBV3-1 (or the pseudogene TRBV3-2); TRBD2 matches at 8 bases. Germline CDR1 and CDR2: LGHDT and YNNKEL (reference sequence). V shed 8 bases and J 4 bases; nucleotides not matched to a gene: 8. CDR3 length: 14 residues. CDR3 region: CASGRGDGADTQYF. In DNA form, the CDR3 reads TGTGCCAGCGGGCGGGGGGATGGGGCAGATACGCAGTATTTT.

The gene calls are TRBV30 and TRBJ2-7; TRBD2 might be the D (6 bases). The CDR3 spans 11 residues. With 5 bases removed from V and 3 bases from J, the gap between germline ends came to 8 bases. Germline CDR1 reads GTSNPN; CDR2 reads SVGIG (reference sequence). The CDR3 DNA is TGTGCCTGGGGGGGGTTCTACGAGCAGTACTTC. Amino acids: CAWGGFYEQYF.

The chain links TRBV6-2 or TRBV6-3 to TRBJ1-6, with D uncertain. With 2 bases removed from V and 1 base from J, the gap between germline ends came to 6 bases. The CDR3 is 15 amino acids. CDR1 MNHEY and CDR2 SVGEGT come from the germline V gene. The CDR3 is CASSYSRSYNSPLHF. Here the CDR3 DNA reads TGTGCCAGCAGTTACAGTCGGTCCTATAATTCACCCCTCCACTTT.

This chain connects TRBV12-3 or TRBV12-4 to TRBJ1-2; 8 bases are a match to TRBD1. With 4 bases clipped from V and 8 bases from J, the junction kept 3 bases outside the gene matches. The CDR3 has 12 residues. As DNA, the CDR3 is TGTGCCAGCAGTTACCGACAGGGGGGCTACACCTTC. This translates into CASSYRQGGYTF.

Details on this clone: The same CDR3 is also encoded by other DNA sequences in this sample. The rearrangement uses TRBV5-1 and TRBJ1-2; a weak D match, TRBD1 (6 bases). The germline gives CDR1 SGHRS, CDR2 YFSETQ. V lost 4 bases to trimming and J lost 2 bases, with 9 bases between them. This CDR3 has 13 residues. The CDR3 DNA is TGCGCCAGCAGCCGAGACAGGAACTATGGCTACACCTTC. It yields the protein CASSRDRNYGYTF.

The CDR3: CASSPDNYGYTF. CDR3 nucleotides: TGTGCCAGCTCACCCGATAACTATGGCTACACCTTC. The V call is TRBV18, the J call TRBJ1-2; D ambiguous. Trimming took off 3 bases at V and 1 base at J, with 3 bases between the two ends. Per germline, CDR1 KGHSH and CDR2 LQKENI. The CDR3 extends over 12 amino acids.

Here the CDR3 reads CSVSHLTEAFF. The CDR3 DNA reads TGCAGCGTTTCTCATCTCACTGAAGCTTTCTTT. The rearrangement joins TRBV29-1 to TRBJ1-1; D call uncertain. CDR1 and CDR2 (germline): SQVTM, ANQGSEA. V was shortened by 5 bases and J by 4 bases, with 8 bases between the two germline ends. The CDR3 is 11 residues long. The full variable domain, completed using reference TRBV29-1 and TRBJ1-1, is SAVISQKPSRDICQRGTSLTIQCQVDSQVTMMFWYRQQPGQSLTLIATANQGSEATYESGFVIDKFPISRPNLTFSTLTVSNMSPEDSSIYLCSVSHLTEAFFGQGTRLTVV.

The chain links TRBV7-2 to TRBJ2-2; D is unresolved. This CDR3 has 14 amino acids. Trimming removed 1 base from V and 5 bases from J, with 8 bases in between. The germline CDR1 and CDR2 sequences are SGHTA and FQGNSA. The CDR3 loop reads CASSLVVGTGELFF. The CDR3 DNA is TGTGCCAGCAGCTTAGTCGTTGGGACCGGGGAGCTGTTTTTT.

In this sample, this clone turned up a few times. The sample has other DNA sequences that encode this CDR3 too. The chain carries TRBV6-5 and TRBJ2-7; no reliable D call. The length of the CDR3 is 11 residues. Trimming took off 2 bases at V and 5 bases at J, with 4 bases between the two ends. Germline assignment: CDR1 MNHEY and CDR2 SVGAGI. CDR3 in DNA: TGTGCCAGCAGTTACCTAGACGAGCAGTACTTC. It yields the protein CASSYLDEQYF.

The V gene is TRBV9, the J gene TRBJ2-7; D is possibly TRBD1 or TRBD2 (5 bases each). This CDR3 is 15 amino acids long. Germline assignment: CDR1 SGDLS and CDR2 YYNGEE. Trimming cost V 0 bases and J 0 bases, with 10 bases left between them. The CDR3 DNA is TGTGCCAGCAGCGTAGGTTGGGGGACCTCCTACGAGCAGTACTTC. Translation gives CASSVGWGTSYEQYF.

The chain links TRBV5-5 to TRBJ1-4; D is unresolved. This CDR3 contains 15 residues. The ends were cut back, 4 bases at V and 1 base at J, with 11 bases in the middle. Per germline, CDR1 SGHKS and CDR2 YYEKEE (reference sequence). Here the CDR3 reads CASSPLGRTNEKLFF. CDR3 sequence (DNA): TGTGCCAGCAGCCCCCTAGGGAGAACTAATGAAAAACTGTTTTTT.

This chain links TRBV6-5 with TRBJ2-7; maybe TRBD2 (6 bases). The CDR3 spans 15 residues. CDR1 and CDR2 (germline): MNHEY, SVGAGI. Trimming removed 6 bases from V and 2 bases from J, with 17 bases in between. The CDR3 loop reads CASRPTPGLAYEQYF. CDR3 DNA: TGTGCCAGCAGGCCCACACCGGGACTGGCCTACGAGCAGTACTTC.

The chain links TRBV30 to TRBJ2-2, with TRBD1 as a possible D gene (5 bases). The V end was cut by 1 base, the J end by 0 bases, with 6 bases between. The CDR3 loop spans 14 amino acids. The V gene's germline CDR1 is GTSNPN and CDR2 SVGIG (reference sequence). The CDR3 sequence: CAWSGGANTGELFF. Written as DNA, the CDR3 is TGTGCCTGGAGTGGGGGCGCGAACACCGGGGAGCTGTTTTTT.

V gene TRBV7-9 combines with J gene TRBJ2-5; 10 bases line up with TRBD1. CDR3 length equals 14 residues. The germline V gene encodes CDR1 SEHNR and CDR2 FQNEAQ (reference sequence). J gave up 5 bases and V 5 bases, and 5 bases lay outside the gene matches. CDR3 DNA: TGTGCCAGCAGCCGGGACAGGGGACGGGAGACCCAGTACTTC. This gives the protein CASSRDRGRETQYF.